This entry lists 27 T cell receptor beta chains sequenced from one sample in a study of OX40 agonist ivuxolimab in advanced cancers. The data were produced by immunoSEQ multiplex PCR, yet TCRdb's version contains in-frame clones alone and is incomplete. In the table there are approximately 23,000 clones, 80% to 90% of which are singletons. Source: CD4+ or CD8+ T cells sorted from blood, taken in a trial of the OX40 agonist ivuxolimab. The receptors come from an adult with an advanced solid tumor such as melanoma, head and neck, liver or kidney cancer.

V gene TRBV5-1 combines with J gene TRBJ2-1; 11 bases are shared with TRBD2. Germline trimming cut 0 bases from V and 5 bases from J; bases unmatched to any gene: 7. The CDR3 consists of 17 residues. The germline CDR1 and CDR2 sequences are SGHRS and YFSETQ. DNA of the CDR3: TGCGCCAGCAGCTTGGGGTCTAGCGGGGGGAGGGACAATGAGCAGTTCTTC. This gives the protein CASSLGSSGGRDNEQFF.

The chain is built from TRBV13 and TRBJ1-2, with D tentatively TRBD1 (6 bases). The CDR3 totals 15 residues. Trimming removed 0 bases at V and 4 bases at J, with 12 bases between. Per the germline V gene, CDR1 is PRHDT and CDR2 is FYEKMQ (reference sequence). The CDR3 loop is CASSLGPQGTYGYTF. CDR3 DNA sequence: TGTGCCAGCAGCTTAGGTCCACAGGGAACCTATGGCTACACCTTC.

The CDR3 here is CASSGTARGYNSPLHF. The CDR3 DNA reads TGTGCCAGCAGCGGGACAGCAAGAGGCTATAATTCACCCCTCCACTTT. J is TRBJ1-6 and V is TRBV7-6, with 7 bases fitting TRBD1. This CDR3 has 16 residues. The germline V gene has CDR1 SGHVS and CDR2 FNYEAQ. V was clipped by 5 bases and J by 3 bases; unmatched bases: 7.

The chain has TRBV7-8 and TRBJ1-1; D uncertain. The CDR3 length is 13 residues. V was shortened by 5 bases and J by 0 bases, with 7 bases between the two germline ends. Germline CDR1 is SGHVS and CDR2 is FQNEAQ. The CDR3 reads CASSLELNTEAFF. DNA for the CDR3: TGTGCCAGCAGCCTAGAGTTGAACACTGAAGCTTTCTTT. The variable domain in full, completed from reference TRBV7-8 and TRBJ1-1, reads GAGVSQSPRYKVAKRGQDVALRCDPISGHVSLFWYQQALGQGPEFLTYFQNEAQLDKSGLPSDRFFAERPEGSVSTLKIQRTQQEDSAVYLCASSLELNTEAFFGQGTRLTVV.

The J gene is TRBJ1-2, the V gene TRBV11-1; the match to TRBD1 covers 8 bases. The CDR3 extends over 18 amino acids. J lost 2 bases, V lost 4 bases, and 15 bases had no gene match. CDR1 and CDR2 (germline): SGHAT, FQDESV (reference sequence). CDR3 DNA: TGTGCCAGCAGCTGGTGGGGGACAGGCCATTTGGCGAACTATGGCTACACCTTC. The encoded protein is CASSWWGTGHLANYGYTF.

This clone was seen just once. The chain is built from TRBV5-1 and TRBJ1-1, with 8 bases that match TRBD1. CDR3 size: 14 residues. With V trimmed by 7 bases and J by 1 base, 6 bases remained unmatched. Germline V CDR1 and CDR2: SGHRS, YFSETQ. The CDR3 nucleotides are TGCGCCAGCCGCTACGGGACAGGGAACACTGAAGCTTTCTTT. Its protein is CASRYGTGNTEAFF.

The V gene is TRBV4-1, the J gene TRBJ2-7; the match to TRBD2 covers 7 bases. The V gene end was trimmed by 5 bases and the J gene end by 5 bases; junction bases not matched to a gene: 12. The germline CDR1 and CDR2 sequences are MGHRA and YSYEKL. CDR3 length equals 15 residues. The CDR3: CASSIGGRVGDEQYF. CDR3 nucleotides: TGCGCCAGCAGCATCGGGGGGAGGGTAGGAGACGAGCAGTACTTC.

V and J are TRBV29-1 and TRBJ1-2; 7 nucleotides match TRBD1. Germline-derived CDR1 and CDR2 are SQVTM and ANQGSEA. The CDR3 totals 17 residues. The trim removed 6 bases at V and 2 bases at J, leaving 18 bases unmatched. As DNA, the CDR3 is TGCAGCGTAATAGGGATTTTAATGCCCAGGGGGAACTATGGCTACACCTTC. It yields the protein CSVIGILMPRGNYGYTF.

The chain has TRBV7-2 and TRBJ2-3; D remains unclear. The CDR3 spans 15 residues. CDR1 SGHTA and CDR2 FQGNSA come from the germline V gene. V gave up 5 bases and J gave up 3 bases, with 15 bases separating them. As DNA, the CDR3 is TGTGCCAGCAGCATTCACGCCAGGCCTACAGATACGCAGTATTTT. This gives the protein CASSIHARPTDTQYF.

J is TRBJ1-1 and V is TRBV30; tentative D call: TRBD1 (5 bases). V was trimmed by 4 bases and J by 11 bases, leaving 14 bases between them. Germline V gene sequence: CDR1 GTSNPN, CDR2 SVGIG (reference sequence). The CDR3 length is 11 residues. CDR3 region: CAWTPGGEAFF. CDR3 bases: TGTGCCTGGACTCCGGGGGGGGAGGCTTTCTTT.

This chain connects TRBV4-1 to TRBJ1-1; TRBD1 might be the D (6 bases). The CDR3 contains 14 residues. Germline CDR1 reads MGHRA; CDR2 reads YSYEKL. V lost 3 bases and J 0 bases, leaving 8 bases between the germline ends. The CDR3 spells CASSHGQLNTEAFF. DNA for the CDR3: TGCGCCAGCAGCCACGGACAGCTGAACACTGAAGCTTTCTTT.

J is TRBJ2-3 and V is TRBV11-3; TRBD1 agrees at 8 bases. CDR3 length: 15 residues. The V and J ends lost 5 bases and 6 bases, in that order; junction bases with no gene match: 10. From germline, CDR1 is SGHNT and CDR2 YENEEA. The CDR3 bases are TGTGCCAGCAGCGCGGACAGGGTTTCGTCGGATACGCAGTATTTT. It translates to CASSADRVSSDTQYF.

The chain joins TRBV25-1 to TRBJ1-1; D is possibly TRBD1 (6 bases). Germline CDR1 is MGHDK and CDR2 is SYGVNS. The germline V and J ends were trimmed by 5 bases and 11 bases, with 24 bases remaining between them. This CDR3 has 15 amino acids. Here the CDR3 reads CASSLGPLGGHKAFF. The CDR3 DNA reads as TGTGCCAGCAGTCTGGGACCTTTAGGGGGACATAAGGCTTTCTTT.

Here the CDR3 DNA reads TGTGCCAGCAGGCCTACAGGCGGAATCGACACTGAAGCTTTCTTT. Amino acid sequence: CASRPTGGIDTEAFF. The V gene is TRBV7-9, the J gene TRBJ1-1; TRBD1 is a possible D gene (5 bases). Germline CDR1 and CDR2: SEHNR and FQNEAQ (reference sequence). The V end was cut by 6 bases, the J end by 3 bases, with 17 bases between. This CDR3 region has 15 residues.

A single count supports this clone. This sequence joins TRBV7-8 and TRBJ1-1; D is undetermined. CDR3 length: 14 residues. V gave up 5 bases and J gave up 1 base, with 11 bases separating them. Germline values: CDR1 SGHVS, CDR2 FQNEAQ. The DNA for the CDR3 is TGTGCCAGCAGCGCCAGTCGGTCGAACACTGAAGCTTTCTTT. This sequence encodes CASSASRSNTEAFF.

This chain uses TRBV6-6 with TRBJ2-7; the D gene is possibly TRBD1 (6 bases). Trimming stripped 0 bases from V and 4 bases from J, with 10 bases between. CDR3 size: 14 residues. From germline, CDR1 is MNHNY and CDR2 SVGAGI (reference sequence). CDR3 amino acids: CASSYSGQIYEQYF. In nucleotides, the CDR3 is TGTGCCAGCAGTTACTCGGGACAAATTTACGAGCAGTACTTC.

The chain joins TRBV2 to TRBJ2-2; 9 bases fit TRBD2. The CDR3 is made up of 15 amino acids. CDR1 and CDR2 (germline): SNHLY, FYNNEI. J was trimmed by 2 bases and V by 9 bases; bases with no gene match: 7. The CDR3 DNA follows: TGTGCCAGTCTCTGGACTAGCGCAAACACCGGGGAGCTGTTTTTT. It is translated as CASLWTSANTGELFF. The variable domain in full, completed from reference TRBV2 and TRBJ2-2, reads EPEVTQTPSHQVTQMGQEVILRCVPISNHLYFYWYRQILGQKVEFLVSFYNNEISEKSEIFDDQFSVERPDGSNFTLKIRSTKLEDSAMYFCASLWTSANTGELFFGEGSRLTVL.

The chain uses TRBV4-1 and TRBJ1-5, with a tentative D call TRBD1 (5 bases). Trimming stripped 3 bases from V and 7 bases from J, with 22 bases between. CDR1 is MGHRA and CDR2 is YSYEKL in the germline V gene. The CDR3 spans 17 residues. The CDR3 bases are TGCGCCAGCAGCCAGGATTCACCCTTGGGGGGATGGCAGCCCCAGCATTTT. It yields the protein CASSQDSPLGGWQPQHF.

This chain connects TRBV5-6 to TRBJ1-6; tentative D call: TRBD1 (5 bases). V lost 0 bases, J lost 6 bases, and 10 bases lay in between. CDR3 length: 15 residues. Per germline, CDR1 SGHDT and CDR2 YYEEEE. CDR3 in DNA: TGTGCCAGCAGCTTGGATTCAGGGTTTAATTCACCCCTCCACTTT. This translates into CASSLDSGFNSPLHF.

Turning to this clone: One end of the junction is discordant with germline, which a read error may explain. The CDR3 coding sequence is TGTGCTAGCAGCCTTGGACCGGGGCACACCGGGGAGCTGTTTTTT. It specifies CASSLGPGHTGELFF. V usage is TRBV7-7 and J usage is TRBJ2-2; the D gene could be TRBD1 or TRBD2 (5 bases each). Per the germline V gene, CDR1 is SSHAT and CDR2 is FNYEAQ (reference sequence). The CDR3 is made up of 15 amino acids.

This clone was counted once. The V call is TRBV4-1, the J call TRBJ2-1; no clear D. Germline V gene lookup returns CDR1 MGHRA and CDR2 YSYEKL. The V end was cut by 1 base, the J end by 5 bases, with 12 bases between. The CDR3 length is 15 residues. The CDR3 reads CASSQVGSHHNEQFF. The CDR3 nucleotides read TGCGCCAGCAGCCAAGTGGGCAGCCACCACAATGAGCAGTTCTTC.

This clone came up once. The chain has TRBV5-6 and TRBJ2-7; D may correspond to TRBD1 or TRBD2 (5 bases each). The CDR3 loop spans 16 amino acids. Germline V gives CDR1 SGHDT, CDR2 YYEEEE. Trimming stripped 0 bases from V and 2 bases from J, with 15 bases between. CDR3 in amino acids: CASSLAFGQGAYEQYF. The CDR3 coding sequence is TGTGCCAGCAGCTTGGCTTTCGGGCAGGGAGCCTACGAGCAGTACTTC. The entire variable domain, with the rest obtained from reference TRBV5-6 and TRBJ2-7, is as follows: DAGVTQSPTHLIKTRGQQVTLRCSPKSGHDTVSWYQQALGQGPQFIFQYYEEEERQRGNFPDRFSGHQFPNYSSELNVNALLLGDSALYLCASSLAFGQGAYEQYFGPGTRLTVT.

This clone was detected only once. This rearrangement joins TRBV9 to TRBJ2-1; D unresolved. Germline V lookup: CDR1 SGDLS, CDR2 YYNGEE. This CDR3 has 13 amino acids. The V end lost 0 bases, the J end lost 5 bases, and 6 bases lay between the germline ends. The chain's CDR3 is CASSVEDDNEQFF. DNA of the CDR3: TGTGCCAGCAGCGTAGAAGACGACAATGAGCAGTTCTTC.

This chain connects TRBV7-2 to TRBJ1-3; D unclear. CDR3 length: 15 residues. The ends were cut back, 2 bases at V and 4 bases at J, with 12 bases in the middle. Germline V gene lookup returns CDR1 SGHTA and CDR2 FQGNSA. The CDR3 region is CASSLSPMVGNTIYF. CDR3 DNA sequence: TGTGCCAGCAGCTTAAGCCCGATGGTGGGAAACACCATATATTTT. The full variable domain, in which reference TRBV7-2 and TRBJ1-3 provide the parts outside the CDR3, is GAGVSQSPSNKVTEKGKDVELRCDPISGHTALYWYRQSLGQGLEFLIYFQGNSAPDKSGLPSDRFSAERTGGSVSTLTIQRTQQEDSAVYLCASSLSPMVGNTIYFGEGSWLTVV.

This clone has only a few counts. This rearrangement joins TRBV28 to TRBJ2-3; 9 nucleotides align to TRBD2. The CDR3 runs to 19 residues. In germline, CDR1 is MDHEN, CDR2 SYDVKM. V lost 2 bases to trimming and J lost 0 bases; unmatched junction nucleotides: 12. For the CDR3, the DNA is TGTGCCAGCAGTTTAGTCGGGCTAGCGGGGCTATCTAGCACAGATACGCAGTATTTT. Translating it yields CASSLVGLAGLSSTDTQYF. Filled out from reference TRBV28 and TRBJ2-3, the complete variable domain reads DVKVTQSSRYLVKRTGEKVFLECVQDMDHENMFWYRQDPGLGLRLIYFSYDVKMKEKGDIPEGYSVSREKKERFSLILESASTNQTSMYLCASSLVGLAGLSSTDTQYFGPGTRLTVL.

The chain recombines TRBV2 with TRBJ1-3; a weak D match, TRBD1 (5 bases). CDR3 length equals 14 residues. Per the germline V gene, CDR1 is SNHLY and CDR2 is FYNNEI. Trimming removed 7 bases at V and 1 base at J, with 11 bases between. Here the CDR3 DNA reads TGTGCCAGCACGCCGGGGGTATCTGGAAACACCATATATTTT. It codes for CASTPGVSGNTIYF.

The chain has TRBV2 and TRBJ2-7, with TRBD2 matching over 7 bases. The CDR3 spans 13 residues. Trimming took 7 bases from V and 3 from J; bases not matched to a gene: 6. In germline, CDR1 is SNHLY, CDR2 FYNNEI. CDR3 sequence (DNA): TGTGCCAGCACCGTGAGGGAGGGCTACGAGCAGTACTTC. Its translation is CASTVREGYEQYF.